This T cell receptor (beta chain) is drawn from a study of T cell repertoires in MIS-A myocarditis (dated by TCRdb to the early 2020s). The QIAamp DNA FFPE kit was used to extract genomic DNA from formalin-fixed paraffin-embedded autopsy tissue. The CDR3 sequence holds 16 residues, the cysteine and phenylalanine included. Kept here is only the CDR3 DNA, which spans 48 bases and is read in frame from base 1. V trim: 1 base; J trim: 5 bases; unmatched bases: 5. The germline V gene (reference sequence) yields LNHDA for CDR1 and SQIVND for CDR2. The immunoSEQ bias-controlled multiplex PCR was used to amplify TCRbeta CDR3 regions, which were then sequenced at high throughput. The study's processing was this. CDR3 sequences were collapsed and filtered with the immunoSEQ vendor pipeline, and the abundance and frequency of each unique TCRbeta CDR3 were thereby quantified. CD-HIT clustered dominant CDR3 amino acid sequences with SARS-CoV-2-specific ImmuneCODE TCRbeta sequences at a 90% global sequence identity threshold. Clones at frequencies from 0.1 to 1 were categorized as hyperexpanded, and clones at frequencies from 0.01 to 0.1 were categorized as large. For the dominant clones, CDR3 amino acid sequences and V and J gene assignments were confirmed with MiXCR. The R stringdist package was used to calculate Levenshtein distances between the patient clonotypes and the ImmuneCODE hits. Imported from immuneACCESS, the table was reduced by TCRdb to in-frame sequences with V and J called. These copies leave out some clones; in studies compared against another copy, an unresolved V gene accounts for under half, and the cause of the remainder is not known. The V and J calls and the clone size are those of that table, but D and trimming were determined from the DNA. This sample has fewer than 15,000 clones in its table, and 70% to 85% of those were observed once. The ten top clones hold roughly 61% of the sample.

On this clone itself: Its binding antigen is unknown. Nothing much larger sits one base from this clone, and base qualities are not available.

Sequencing was carried out using left ventricle heart tissue obtained at autopsy. The meaning of the sample's cell subset or site label: cardiac tissue sample (left or right ventricle, interventricular septum, or pericardium). This clonotype was sampled from a man between 18 and 29 years old with fulminant myocarditis from multisystem inflammatory syndrome in adults (MIS-A) after COVID-19. The chain uses TRBV19 and TRBJ2-2; TRBD2 lines up with 9 middle nucleotides. The nucleotides are TGTGCCAGTAGTATAGGCGGGGGGGCCGGGACCGGGGAGCTGTTTTTT. It specifies CASSIGGGAGTGELFF. The full variable domain, completed from the reference TRBV19 and TRBJ2-2 proteins outside the CDR3, reads DGGITQSPKYLFRKEGQNVTLSCEQNLNHDAMYWYRQDPGQGLRLIYYSQIVNDFQKGDIAEGYSVSREKKESFPLTVTSAQKNPTAFYLCASSIGGGAGTGELFFGEGSRLTVL.